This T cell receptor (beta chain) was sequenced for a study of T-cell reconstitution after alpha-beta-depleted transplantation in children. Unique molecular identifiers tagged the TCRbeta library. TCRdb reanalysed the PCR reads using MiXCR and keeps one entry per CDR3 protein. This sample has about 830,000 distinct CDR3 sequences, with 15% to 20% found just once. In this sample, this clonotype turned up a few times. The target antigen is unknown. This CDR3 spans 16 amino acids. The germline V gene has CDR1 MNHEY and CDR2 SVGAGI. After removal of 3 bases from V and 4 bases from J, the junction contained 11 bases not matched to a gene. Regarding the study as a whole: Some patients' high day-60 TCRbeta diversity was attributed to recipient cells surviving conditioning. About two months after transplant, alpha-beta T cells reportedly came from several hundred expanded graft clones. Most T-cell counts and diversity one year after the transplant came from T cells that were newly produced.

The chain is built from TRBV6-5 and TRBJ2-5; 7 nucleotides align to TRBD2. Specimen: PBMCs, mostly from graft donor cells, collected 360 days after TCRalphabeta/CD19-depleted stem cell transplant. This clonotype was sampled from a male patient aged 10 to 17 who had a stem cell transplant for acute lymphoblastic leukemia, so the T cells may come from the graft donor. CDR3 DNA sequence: TGTGCCAGCAGTTATACGGGGGGACTTCCAACAGAGACCCAGTACTTC. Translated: CASSYTGGLPTETQYF.